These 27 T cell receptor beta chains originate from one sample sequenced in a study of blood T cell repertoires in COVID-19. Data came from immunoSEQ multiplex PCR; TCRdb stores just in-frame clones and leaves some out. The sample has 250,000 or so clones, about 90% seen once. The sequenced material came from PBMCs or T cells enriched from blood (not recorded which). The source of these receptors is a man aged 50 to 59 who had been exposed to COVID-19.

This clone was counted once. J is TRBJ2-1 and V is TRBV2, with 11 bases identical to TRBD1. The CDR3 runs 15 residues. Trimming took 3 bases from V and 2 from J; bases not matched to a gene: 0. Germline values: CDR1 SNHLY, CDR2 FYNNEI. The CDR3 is CASSEGQGAYNEQFF. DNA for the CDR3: TGTGCCAGCAGTGAGGGACAGGGGGCCTACAATGAGCAGTTCTTC.

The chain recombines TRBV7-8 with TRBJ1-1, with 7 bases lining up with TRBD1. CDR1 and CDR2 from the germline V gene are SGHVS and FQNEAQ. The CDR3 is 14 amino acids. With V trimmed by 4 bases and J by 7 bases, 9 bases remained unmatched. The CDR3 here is CASSSTGDINEAFF. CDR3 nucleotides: TGTGCCAGCAGCTCCACAGGGGACATCAATGAAGCTTTCTTT.

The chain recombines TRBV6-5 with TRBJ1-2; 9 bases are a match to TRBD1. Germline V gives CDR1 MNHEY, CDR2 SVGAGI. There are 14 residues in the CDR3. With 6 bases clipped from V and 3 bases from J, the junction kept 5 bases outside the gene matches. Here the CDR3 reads CASRSTGGYYGYTF. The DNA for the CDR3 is TGTGCCAGCAGGTCTACAGGGGGCTACTATGGCTACACCTTC.

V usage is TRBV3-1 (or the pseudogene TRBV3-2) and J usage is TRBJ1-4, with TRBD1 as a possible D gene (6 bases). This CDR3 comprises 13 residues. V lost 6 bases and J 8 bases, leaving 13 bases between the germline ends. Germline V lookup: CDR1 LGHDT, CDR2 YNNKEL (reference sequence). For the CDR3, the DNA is TGTGCCAGCAGAGGCAGGGGCGAGGAAAAACTGTTTTTT. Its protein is CASRGRGEEKLFF.

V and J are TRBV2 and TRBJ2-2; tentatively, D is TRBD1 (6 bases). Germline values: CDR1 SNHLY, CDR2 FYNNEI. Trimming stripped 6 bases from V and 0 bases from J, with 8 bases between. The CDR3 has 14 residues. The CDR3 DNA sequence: TGTGCCAGCAGACAGGGTCCGAACACCGGGGAGCTGTTTTTT. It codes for CASRQGPNTGELFF.

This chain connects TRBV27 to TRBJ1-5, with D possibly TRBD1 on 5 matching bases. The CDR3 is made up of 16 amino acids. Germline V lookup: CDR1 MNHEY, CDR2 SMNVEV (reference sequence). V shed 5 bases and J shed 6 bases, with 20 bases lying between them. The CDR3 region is CASSRVIDSLSQPQHF. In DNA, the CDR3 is TGTGCCAGCAGTAGGGTAATTGACAGTTTATCTCAGCCCCAGCATTTT.

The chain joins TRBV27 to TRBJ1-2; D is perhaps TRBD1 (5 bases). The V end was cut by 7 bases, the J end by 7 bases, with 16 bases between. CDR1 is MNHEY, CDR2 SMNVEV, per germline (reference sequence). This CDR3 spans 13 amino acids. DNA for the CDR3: TGTGCCAGCACCACGGCAGGGCAGGGTGGCTACACCTTC. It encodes CASTTAGQGGYTF.

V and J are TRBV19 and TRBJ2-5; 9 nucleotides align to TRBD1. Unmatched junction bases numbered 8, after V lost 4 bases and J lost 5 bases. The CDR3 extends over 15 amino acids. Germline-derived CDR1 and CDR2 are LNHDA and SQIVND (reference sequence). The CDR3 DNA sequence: TGTGCCAGTAGTACCCCGGGACAGGGCTGGGAGACCCAGTACTTC. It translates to CASSTPGQGWETQYF.

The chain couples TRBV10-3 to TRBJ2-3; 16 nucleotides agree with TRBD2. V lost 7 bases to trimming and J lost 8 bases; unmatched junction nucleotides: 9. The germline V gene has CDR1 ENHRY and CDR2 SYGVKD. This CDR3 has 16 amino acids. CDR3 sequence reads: CAINPGLAGGPGTQYF. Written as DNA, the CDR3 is TGTGCCATCAACCCGGGACTAGCGGGAGGGCCGGGTACGCAGTATTTT.

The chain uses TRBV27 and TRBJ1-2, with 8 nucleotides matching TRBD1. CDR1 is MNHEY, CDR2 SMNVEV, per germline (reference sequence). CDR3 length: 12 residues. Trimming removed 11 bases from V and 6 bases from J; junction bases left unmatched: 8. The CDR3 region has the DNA TGTGCCGTCAGAAACAGGGGGGATGGCTACACCTTC. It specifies CAVRNRGDGYTF.

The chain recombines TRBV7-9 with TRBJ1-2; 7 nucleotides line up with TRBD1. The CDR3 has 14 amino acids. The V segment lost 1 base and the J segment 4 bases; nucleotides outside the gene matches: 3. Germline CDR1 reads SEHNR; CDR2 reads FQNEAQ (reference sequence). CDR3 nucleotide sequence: TGTGCCAGCAGCTTAGAGCAGGGGGGCTATGGCTACACCTTC. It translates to CASSLEQGGYGYTF.

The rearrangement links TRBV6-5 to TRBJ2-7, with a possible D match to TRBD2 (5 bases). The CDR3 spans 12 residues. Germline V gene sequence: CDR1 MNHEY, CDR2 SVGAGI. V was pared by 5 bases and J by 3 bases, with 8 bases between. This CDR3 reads CASSLGIYEQYV. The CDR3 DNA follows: TGTGCCAGCAGTCTCGGGATCTACGAGCAGTACGTC.

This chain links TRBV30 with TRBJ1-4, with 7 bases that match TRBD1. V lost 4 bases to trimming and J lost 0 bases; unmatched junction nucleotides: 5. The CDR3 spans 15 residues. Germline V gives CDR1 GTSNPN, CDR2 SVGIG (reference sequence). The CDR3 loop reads CAWTSGGPTNEKLFF. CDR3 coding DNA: TGTGCCTGGACATCAGGGGGTCCAACTAATGAAAAACTGTTTTTT. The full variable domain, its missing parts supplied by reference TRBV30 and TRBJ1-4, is SQTIHQWPATLVQPVGSPLSLECTVEGTSNPNLYWYRQAAGRGLQLLFYSVGIGQISSEVPQNLSASRPQDRQFILSSKKLLLSDSGFYLCAWTSGGPTNEKLFFGSGTQLSVL.

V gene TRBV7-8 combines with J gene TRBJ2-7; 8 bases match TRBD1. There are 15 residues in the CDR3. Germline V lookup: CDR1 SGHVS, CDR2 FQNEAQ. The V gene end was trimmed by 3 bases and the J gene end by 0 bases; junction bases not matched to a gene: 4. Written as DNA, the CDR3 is TGTGCCAGCAGCTTTACAGGGGGAAGCTCCTACGAGCAGTACGTC. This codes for CASSFTGGSSYEQYV.

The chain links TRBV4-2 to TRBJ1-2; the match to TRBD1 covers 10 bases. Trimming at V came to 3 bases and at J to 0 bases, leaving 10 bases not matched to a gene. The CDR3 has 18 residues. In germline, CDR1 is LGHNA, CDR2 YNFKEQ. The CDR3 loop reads CASSHRPGQGRANYGYTF. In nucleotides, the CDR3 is TGTGCCAGCAGCCACCGACCGGGACAGGGGCGAGCTAACTATGGCTACACCTTC.

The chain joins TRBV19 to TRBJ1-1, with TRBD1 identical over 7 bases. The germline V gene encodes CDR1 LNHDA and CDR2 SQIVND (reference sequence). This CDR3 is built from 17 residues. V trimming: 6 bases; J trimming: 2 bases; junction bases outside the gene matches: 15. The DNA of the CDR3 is TGTGCCAGTAGCCGCCAGAGGGGACAGTTCATCAACACTGAAGCTTTCTTT. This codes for CASSRQRGQFINTEAFF.

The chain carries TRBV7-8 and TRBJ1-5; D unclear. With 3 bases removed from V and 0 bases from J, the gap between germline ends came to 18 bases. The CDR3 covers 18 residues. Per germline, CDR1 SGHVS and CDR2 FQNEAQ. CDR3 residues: CASSFDRITRGSNQPQHF. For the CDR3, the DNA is TGTGCCAGCAGCTTCGACCGCATCACTCGGGGTAGCAATCAGCCCCAGCATTTT. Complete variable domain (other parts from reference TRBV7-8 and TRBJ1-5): GAGVSQSPRYKVAKRGQDVALRCDPISGHVSLFWYQQALGQGPEFLTYFQNEAQLDKSGLPSDRFFAERPEGSVSTLKIQRTQQEDSAVYLCASSFDRITRGSNQPQHFGDGTRLSIL.

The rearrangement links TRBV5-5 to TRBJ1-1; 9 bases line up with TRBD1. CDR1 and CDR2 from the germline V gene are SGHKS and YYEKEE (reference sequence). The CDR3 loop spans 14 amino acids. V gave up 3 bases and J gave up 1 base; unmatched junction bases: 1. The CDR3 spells CASSWTGANTEAFF. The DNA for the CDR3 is TGTGCCAGCAGCTGGACAGGGGCGAACACTGAAGCTTTCTTT.

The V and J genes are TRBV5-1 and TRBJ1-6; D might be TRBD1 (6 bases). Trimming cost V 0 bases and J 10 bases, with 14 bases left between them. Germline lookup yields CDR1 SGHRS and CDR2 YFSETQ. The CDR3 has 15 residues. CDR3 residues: CASSLAQGGGSPLHF. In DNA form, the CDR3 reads TGCGCCAGCAGCTTGGCTCAGGGAGGGGGATCACCCCTCCACTTT. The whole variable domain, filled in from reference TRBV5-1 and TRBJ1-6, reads KAGVTQTPRYLIKTRGQQVTLSCSPISGHRSVSWYQQTPGQGLQFLFEYFSETQRNKGNFPGRFSGRQFSNSRSEMNVSTLELGDSALYLCASSLAQGGGSPLHFGNGTRLTVT.

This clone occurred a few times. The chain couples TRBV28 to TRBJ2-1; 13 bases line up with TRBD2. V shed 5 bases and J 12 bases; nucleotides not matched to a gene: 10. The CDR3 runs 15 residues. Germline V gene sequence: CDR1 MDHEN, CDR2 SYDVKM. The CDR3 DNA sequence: TGTGCCAGCAGTCTAAGACTAGCGGGAGGTGCTTCGCAGTTCTTC. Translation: CASSLRLAGGASQFF.

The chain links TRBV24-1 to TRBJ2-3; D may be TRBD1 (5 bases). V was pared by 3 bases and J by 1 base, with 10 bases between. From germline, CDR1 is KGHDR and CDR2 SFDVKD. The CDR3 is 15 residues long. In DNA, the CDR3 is TGTGCCACCAGTGATACAGGCTACGGCACAGATACGCAGTATTTT. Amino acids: CATSDTGYGTDTQYF.

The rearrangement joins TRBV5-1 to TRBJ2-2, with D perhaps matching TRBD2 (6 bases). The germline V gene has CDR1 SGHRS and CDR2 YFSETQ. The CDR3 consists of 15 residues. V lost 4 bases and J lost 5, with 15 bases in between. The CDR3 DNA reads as TGCGCCAGCAGCATGGACCCCGCGGGGACCGGGGAGCTGTTTTTT. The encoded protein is CASSMDPAGTGELFF.

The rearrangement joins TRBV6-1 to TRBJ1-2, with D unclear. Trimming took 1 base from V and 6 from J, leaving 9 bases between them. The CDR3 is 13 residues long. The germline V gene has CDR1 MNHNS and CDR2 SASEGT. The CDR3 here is CASSEGRGDGYTF. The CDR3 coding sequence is TGTGCCAGCAGTGAAGGACGGGGAGATGGCTACACCTTC.

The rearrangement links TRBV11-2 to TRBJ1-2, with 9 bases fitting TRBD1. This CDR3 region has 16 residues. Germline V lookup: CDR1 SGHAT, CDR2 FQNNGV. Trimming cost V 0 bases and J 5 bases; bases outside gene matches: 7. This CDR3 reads CASSLDAGTGPYGYTF. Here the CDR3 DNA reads TGTGCCAGCAGCTTAGATGCGGGGACAGGGCCTTATGGCTACACCTTC. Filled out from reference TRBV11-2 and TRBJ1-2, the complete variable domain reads EAGVAQSPRYKIIEKRQSVAFWCNPISGHATLYWYQQILGQGPKLLIQFQNNGVVDDSQLPKDRFSAERLKGVDSTLKIQPAKLEDSAVYLCASSLDAGTGPYGYTFGSGTRLTVV.

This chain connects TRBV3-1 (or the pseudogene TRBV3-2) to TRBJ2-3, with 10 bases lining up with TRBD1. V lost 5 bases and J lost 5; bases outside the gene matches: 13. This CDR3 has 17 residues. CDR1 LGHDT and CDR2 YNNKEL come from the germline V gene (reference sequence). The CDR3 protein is CASSARRQGARQDTQYF. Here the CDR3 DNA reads TGTGCCAGCAGCGCCCGCCGACAGGGGGCGCGTCAAGATACGCAGTATTTT.

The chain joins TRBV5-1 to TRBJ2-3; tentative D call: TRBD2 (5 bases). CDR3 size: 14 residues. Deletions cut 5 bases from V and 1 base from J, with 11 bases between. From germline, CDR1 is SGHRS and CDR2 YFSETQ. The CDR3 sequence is CASRSGTGTDTQYF. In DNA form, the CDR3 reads TGCGCCAGCAGAAGCGGTACGGGCACAGATACGCAGTATTTT. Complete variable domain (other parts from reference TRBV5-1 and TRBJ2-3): KAGVTQTPRYLIKTRGQQVTLSCSPISGHRSVSWYQQTPGQGLQFLFEYFSETQRNKGNFPGRFSGRQFSNSRSEMNVSTLELGDSALYLCASRSGTGTDTQYFGPGTRLTVL.

The CDR3 loop reads CASSPRTGALGEAFF. The DNA of the CDR3 is TGTGCCAGCAGCCCACGGACAGGGGCCCTAGGTGAAGCTTTCTTT. The chain uses TRBV7-9 and TRBJ1-1, with 9 bases matching TRBD1. CDR3 length: 15 amino acids. J lost 7 bases, V lost 5 bases, and 11 bases had no gene match. Germline CDR1 reads SEHNR; CDR2 reads FQNEAQ (reference sequence).